The rows below give T cell receptor beta chains drawn from one sample of a study of T cell responses to AZD1222 COVID-19 vaccine. Generated by immunoSEQ multiplex PCR, the TCRdb table keeps only in-frame clones and is missing some. Here the sample spans tens of thousands of clones, roughly nine tenths being singletons. Sequences were derived from peripheral blood, sampled on day 0 of AZD1222 vaccination. The receptor set was obtained from an adult in good health. Both conserved end residues are part of each CDR3. D genes are given only for firm matches. Some rows have no size entry. The others give once, few or many, or a class for an expanded clone.

V: TRBV7-8; D: -; J: TRBJ2-7; size: -; CDR3: CASSLVGGSYEQYF; DNA: TGTGCCAGCAGCTTAGTAGGGGGCTCCTACGAGCAGTACTTC
V: TRBV6-5; D: -; J: TRBJ2-2; size: -; CDR3: CASSYDSNTGELFF; DNA: TGTGCCAGCAGTTACGACAGTAACACCGGGGAGCTGTTTTTT
V: TRBV27; D: -; J: TRBJ2-2; size: -; CDR3: CASRIGRVTGELFF; DNA: TGTGCCAGCAGGATAGGGAGAGTAACCGGGGAGCTGTTTTTT
V: TRBV4-3; D: -; J: TRBJ2-3; size: -; CDR3: CASSQDLGSSTDTQYF; DNA: TGCGCCAGCAGCCAAGATTTGGGGTCTTCCACAGATACGCAGTATTTT
V: TRBV27; D: -; J: TRBJ2-2; size: -; CDR3: CASTDYNTGELFF; DNA: TGTGCCAGCACGGACTATAACACCGGGGAGCTGTTTTTT
V: TRBV6-5; D: TRBD1; J: TRBJ1-5; size: -; CDR3: CASSLDRGPDQPQHF; DNA: TGTGCCAGCAGCCTGGACAGGGGGCCAGATCAGCCCCAGCATTTT
V: TRBV4-3; D: TRBD2; J: TRBJ2-7; size: -; CDR3: CASSQDRSSGRNYEQYF; DNA: TGCGCCAGCAGCCAAGATCGGTCTAGCGGGAGGAACTACGAGCAGTACTTC
V: TRBV7-3; D: -; J: TRBJ2-3; size: once; CDR3: CASSPTSRDTQYF; DNA: TGTGCCAGCAGCCCAACAAGTAGAGATACGCAGTATTTT
V: TRBV3-1/TRBV3-2; D: -; J: TRBJ1-3; size: -; CDR3: CASSQDGGFSGNTIYF; DNA: TGTGCCAGCAGCCAAGATGGCGGATTCTCTGGAAACACCATATATTTT
V: TRBV7-2; D: TRBD1; J: TRBJ2-7; size: -; CDR3: CASSLHRQGGEQYF; DNA: TGTGCCAGCAGCCTACACCGACAGGGGGGTGAGCAGTACTTC
V: TRBV7-6; D: -; J: TRBJ2-5; size: -; CDR3: CASSQTPGGETQYF; DNA: TGTGCCAGCAGCCAGACCCCCGGGGGAGAGACCCAGTACTTC
V: TRBV13; D: TRBD1; J: TRBJ1-1; size: -; CDR3: CASSTWGQGGQDEAFF; DNA: TGTGCCAGCAGCACTTGGGGACAGGGGGGCCAGGATGAAGCTTTCTTT
V: TRBV27; D: -; J: TRBJ1-5; size: -; CDR3: CASRQSNQPQHF; DNA: TGTGCCAGCAGACAGAGCAATCAGCCCCAGCATTTT
V: TRBV7-2; D: -; J: TRBJ1-5; size: -; CDR3: CASSLALTGNQPQHF; DNA: TGTGCCAGCAGCTTAGCGCTAACGGGGAATCAGCCCCAGCATTTT
V: TRBV7-8; D: -; J: TRBJ2-1; size: -; CDR3: CASSPGRMSSYNEQFF; DNA: TGTGCCAGCAGCCCCGGGCGGATGAGCTCCTACAATGAGCAGTTCTTC
V: TRBV6-6; D: TRBD2; J: TRBJ2-1; size: -; CDR3: CASSPKRLAGSYNEQFF; DNA: TGTGCCAGCAGTCCAAAAAGACTAGCGGGCTCCTACAATGAGCAGTTCTTC
V: TRBV7-2; D: -; J: TRBJ1-1; size: -; CDR3: CASSLERAAKAFF; DNA: TGTGCCAGCAGCTTAGAAAGGGCGGCCAAAGCTTTCTTT
V: TRBV6-5; D: -; J: TRBJ1-6; size: -; CDR3: CASSYDAGLNSPLHF; DNA: TGTGCCAGCAGTTACGACGCCGGATTGAATTCACCCCTCCACTTT
V: TRBV27; D: -; J: TRBJ2-7; size: once; CDR3: CASSLNLGGSYEQYF; DNA: TGTGCCAGCAGTTTAAACCTAGGAGGGTCCTACGAGCAGTACTTC
V: TRBV7-9; D: TRBD1; J: TRBJ2-5; size: -; CDR3: CASSQIGTGGRETQYF; DNA: TGTGCCAGCAGCCAGATCGGGACAGGGGGCCGAGAGACCCAGTACTTC
V: TRBV28; D: -; J: TRBJ1-4; size: -; CDR3: CAISLRQTYEKLFF; DNA: TGTGCCATTTCGCTCCGACAGACTTATGAAAAACTGTTTTTT
V: TRBV3-1/TRBV3-2; D: TRBD1; J: TRBJ1-4; size: -; CDR3: CASSHRQGNEKLFF; DNA: TGTGCCAGCAGCCACCGACAGGGGAATGAAAAACTGTTTTTT
V: TRBV2; D: -; J: TRBJ1-3; size: -; CDR3: CASSESGNTIYF; DNA: TGTGCCAGCAGTGAATCTGGAAACACCATATATTTT
V: TRBV7-9; D: -; J: TRBJ2-7; size: -; CDR3: CASSLATQGYYEQYF; DNA: TGTGCCAGCAGCTTAGCGACGCAAGGCTACTACGAGCAGTACTTC
V: TRBV7-2; D: -; J: TRBJ2-5; size: -; CDR3: CASSSQETQYF; DNA: TGTGCCAGCAGCTCCCAAGAGACCCAGTACTTC
V: TRBV5-1; D: -; J: TRBJ2-7; size: -; CDR3: CASSSKTSTLSYEQYF; DNA: TGCGCCAGCAGCTCCAAGACTAGTACGCTCTCCTACGAGCAGTACTTC
V: TRBV4-3; D: TRBD2; J: TRBJ2-3; size: -; CDR3: CASSQGSGRASDTQYF; DNA: TGCGCCAGCAGCCAAGGTAGCGGGAGGGCCTCGGATACGCAGTATTTT
V: TRBV28; D: -; J: TRBJ1-2; size: -; CDR3: CASSLFLRPGGGYTF; DNA: TGTGCCAGCAGTTTATTCCTGCGGCCCGGGGGTGGCTACACCTTC
V: TRBV4-1; D: -; J: TRBJ2-1; size: -; CDR3: CASSQGMGEVEQFF; DNA: TGCGCCAGCAGCCAAGGGATGGGGGAAGTTGAGCAGTTCTTC
V: TRBV7-2; D: TRBD1; J: TRBJ2-2; size: -; CDR3: CASSLLQGQSSGELFF; DNA: TGTGCCAGCAGCTTACTACAGGGACAGAGTTCCGGGGAGCTGTTTTTT
V: TRBV10-2; D: -; J: TRBJ2-7; size: few; CDR3: CASSTSGESSYEQYF; DNA: TGCGCCAGCAGCACCTCTGGCGAAAGCTCCTACGAGCAGTACTTC
V: TRBV5-1; D: TRBD1; J: TRBJ2-2; size: -; CDR3: CASSWGQGPGELFF; DNA: TGCGCCAGCAGCTGGGGACAGGGCCCCGGGGAGCTGTTTTTT
V: TRBV7-8; D: TRBD1; J: TRBJ1-2; size: -; CDR3: CASSLRPGTGNYGYTF; DNA: TGTGCCAGCAGCTTACGTCCCGGGACAGGGAACTATGGCTACACCTTC
V: TRBV9; D: -; J: TRBJ2-2; size: -; CDR3: CASSVDSLARWTGELFF; DNA: TGTGCCAGCAGCGTAGATTCCCTAGCCCGCTGGACCGGGGAGCTGTTTTTT
V: TRBV6-4; D: -; J: TRBJ1-3; size: -; CDR3: CASSDGGLTGNTIYF; DNA: TGTGCCAGCAGTGACGGAGGTTTAACTGGAAACACCATATATTTT
V: TRBV5-1; D: -; J: TRBJ2-3; size: -; CDR3: CASSLGTGDGSTDTQYF; DNA: TGCGCCAGCAGCTTGGGGACCGGGGACGGGAGCACAGATACGCAGTATTTT
V: TRBV28; D: -; J: TRBJ1-1; size: -; CDR3: CASSSPSRHTEAFF; DNA: TGTGCCAGCAGTTCTCCCTCGCGGCACACTGAAGCTTTCTTT
V: TRBV5-6; D: -; J: TRBJ1-5; size: -; CDR3: CASSPRPNQPQHF; DNA: TGTGCCAGCAGCCCGCGCCCAAATCAGCCCCAGCATTTT